This TCR beta chain was recovered during a study of Ad26.COV2.S vaccination and SARS-CoV-2 variants. Study context: The authors gave Ad26.COV2.S intramuscularly, either once or twice 56 days apart.

Measured with immunoSEQ multiplex PCR; TCRdb has only the in-frame clones, and not every one. The sample carries 200,000 to 300,000 clones, approximately 88% recorded once. The sample's treatment: approximately 18 received Ad26.COV2.S at low or high dose, single or two shots; roughly 5 received placebo; per-sample allocation not given. It was on day 63 after the first vaccine or placebo injection that samples were taken. Germline CDR1 reads SGHRS; CDR2 reads YFSETQ. This CDR3 has 15 residues. Trimming took off 5 bases at V and 0 bases at J, with 11 bases between the two ends. This specimen consisted of peripheral blood, obtained in a trial of Ad26.COV2.S vaccine versus placebo. The chain recombines TRBV5-1 with TRBJ1-4, with a possible D match to TRBD1 (5 bases). The clonotype comes from a person between 18 and 65 years old who received the Ad26.COV2.S COVID-19 vaccine or a placebo. Here the CDR3 reads CASRPDRSTNEKLFF. The CDR3 DNA follows: TGCGCCAGCAGACCCGACAGATCAACTAATGAAAAACTGTTTTTT.